This entry lists 27 T cell receptor beta chains sequenced from one sample in a study of coeliac disease. The repertoire was sequenced with immunoSEQ multiplex PCR; TCRdb's copy has only in-frame clones and lacks some. The table has about 6,500 clones, under 80% seen once. Sample: lymphocytes from the gut lamina propria. The receptors come from a man aged 55 to 70 with celiac disease on a gluten-free diet.

The chain is built from TRBV6-1 and TRBJ2-1; perhaps TRBD1 as D (7 bases). Looked up from germline, CDR1 is MNHNS and CDR2 is SASEGT. Trimming shortened V by 2 bases and J by 7 bases, and 18 bases separated the two germline ends. This CDR3 is built from 16 residues. DNA of the CDR3: TGTGCCAGCAGTGAAAGAGGGTCAGGGGGGATGAATGAGCAGTTCTTC. Its protein product is CASSERGSGGMNEQFF.

This clone was picked up a small number of times. The genes are TRBV7-9 and TRBJ1-1, with D possibly matching TRBD1 (5 bases). V lost 5 bases to trimming and J lost 0 bases, with 10 bases between them. This CDR3 comprises 14 residues. The germline V gene encodes CDR1 SEHNR and CDR2 FQNEAQ (reference sequence). CDR3 coding DNA: TGTGCCAGCAGCCCCCAGGGTGTGAACACTGAAGCTTTCTTT. Protein: CASSPQGVNTEAFF.

The rearrangement uses TRBV6-5 and TRBJ1-6; tentatively, D is TRBD1 (6 bases). Trimming removed 6 bases at V and 6 bases at J, with 15 bases between. The CDR3 is made up of 15 amino acids. The germline CDR1 and CDR2 sequences are MNHEY and SVGAGI. The CDR3 DNA reads as TGTGCCAGCAGGGCCGGGACAAATAGTAATTCACCCCTCCACTTT. This encodes CASRAGTNSNSPLHF.

The J gene is TRBJ2-4, the V gene TRBV14; possibly TRBD1 for D (6 bases). V gave up 0 bases and J gave up 1 base, with 28 bases separating them. The CDR3 covers 22 residues. The germline CDR1 and CDR2 sequences are SGHDN and FVKESK. CDR3 protein: CASSQDQLITGTQGFAKNIQYF. CDR3 DNA: TGTGCCAGCAGCCAAGACCAACTAATTACCGGGACACAAGGTTTTGCCAAAAACATTCAGTACTTC.

V usage is TRBV2 and J usage is TRBJ1-3, with unresolved D. The germline gives CDR1 SNHLY, CDR2 FYNNEI. Deletions cut 8 bases from V and 2 bases from J, with 7 bases between. CDR3 length: 12 amino acids. The CDR3 region has the DNA TGTGCCAGCTGGGCCGCTGGAAACACCATATATTTT. Protein sequence: CASWAAGNTIYF.

The V and J genes are TRBV21-1 and TRBJ2-5; no check of the table's D call, TRBD2, against the DNA was made. The J call may not be correct, given that the DNA end is closer to TRBJ2-7. TRBV21-1 is designated a pseudogene. This CDR3 comprises 16 residues. This chain's CDR3 is CASSKEEAGGLDEQYF. DNA for the CDR3: TGTGCCAGCAGCAAAGAGGAGGCGGGGGGGCTAGACGAGCAGTACTTC.

The chain employs TRBV5-3 and TRBJ2-2, with D possibly being TRBD2 (6 bases). TRBV5-3 is labeled an ORF, and its function is uncertain. Trimming removed 3 bases at V and 0 bases at J, with 12 bases between. The CDR3 consists of 16 residues. The CDR3, as DNA: TGTGCCAGAAGCTCCCCACCGGGGGCGAACACCGGGGAGCTGTTTTTT. Amino acids: CARSSPPGANTGELFF.

This clone occurred a few times. The rearrangement uses TRBV6-6 and TRBJ1-4; D gene uncertain. V was trimmed by 6 bases and J by 4 bases, leaving 6 bases between them. The CDR3 totals 12 residues. Germline V lookup: CDR1 MNHNY, CDR2 SVGAGI (reference sequence). The CDR3 protein is CASRINNEKLFF. In nucleotides, the CDR3 is TGTGCCAGCAGAATAAATAATGAAAAACTGTTTTTT.

This clone showed up just once. V is TRBV30 and J is TRBJ1-1; TRBD1 might be the D (6 bases). CDR1 is GTSNPN and CDR2 is SVGIG in the germline V gene (reference sequence). V lost 8 bases to trimming and J lost 0 bases, with 22 bases between them. CDR3 size: 16 residues. CDR3 amino acids: CARGARGQGMNTEAFF. The DNA of the CDR3 is TGTGCCCGGGGGGCTCGAGGGCAAGGTATGAACACTGAAGCTTTCTTT. The whole variable domain, filled in from reference TRBV30 and TRBJ1-1, reads SQTIHQWPATLVQPVGSPLSLECTVEGTSNPNLYWYRQAAGRGLQLLFYSVGIGQISSEVPQNLSASRPQDRQFILSSKKLLLSDSGFYLCARGARGQGMNTEAFFGQGTRLTVV.

CDR3 in DNA: TGCGCTTTAAACGTAAACCCTATTTATGGCTACACCTTC. The encoded protein is CALNVNPIYGYTF. This chain joins TRBV29-1 and TRBJ1-2; D uncertain. The CDR3 runs 13 residues. CDR1 SQVTM and CDR2 ANQGSEA come from the germline V gene. Full variable domain (remainder filled in from reference TRBV29-1 and TRBJ1-2): SAVISQKPSRDICQRGTSLTIQCQVDSQVTMMFWYRQQPGQSLTLIATANQGSEATYESGFVIDKFPISRPNLTFSTLTVSNMSPEDSSIYLCALNVNPIYGYTFGSGTRLTVV.

V gene TRBV18 combines with J gene TRBJ2-3, with 9 positions matching TRBD1. Trimming cost V 3 bases and J 4 bases; bases outside gene matches: 11. Germline V gives CDR1 KGHSH, CDR2 LQKENI. The CDR3 has 17 residues. The CDR3 nucleotides are TGTGCCAGCTCACCCCTACGCCGGACAGGGGAACCAGATACGCAGTATTTT. Translated, it gives CASSPLRRTGEPDTQYF.

J is TRBJ2-3 and V is TRBV30; 7 positions agree with TRBD1. Trimming cost V 2 bases and J 0 bases; bases outside gene matches: 5. The CDR3 is made up of 15 amino acids. CDR1 is GTSNPN, CDR2 SVGIG, per germline (reference sequence). The chain's CDR3 is CAWSPGQRSTDTQYF. The CDR3 region has the DNA TGTGCCTGGAGTCCGGGACAGCGGAGCACAGATACGCAGTATTTT.

This clone was seen only a few times. This chain connects TRBV7-2 to TRBJ1-4; D gene ambiguous. The CDR3 sequence is 13 residues long. V lost 4 bases to trimming and J lost 7 bases, with 10 bases between them. Germline V gene data show CDR1 as SGHTA and CDR2 as FQGNSA. CDR3 in DNA: TGTGCCAGCAGCTATGGTCGGGGTGAAAAACTGTTTTTT. It specifies CASSYGRGEKLFF.

In DNA, the CDR3 is TGTGCCAGCACCTTACAGGGGAGGAATGAGCAGTTCTTC. Translating gives CASTLQGRNEQFF. The J gene is TRBJ2-1, the V gene TRBV28; D possibly corresponds to TRBD1 (7 bases). The CDR3 length is 13 residues. Germline CDR1 is MDHEN and CDR2 is SYDVKM. Deletions cut 7 bases from V and 7 bases from J, with 14 bases between.

CDR3 in DNA: TGTGCCAGCAGCCGAACTACAGGCTACGAGCAGTACTTC. Its protein is CASSRTTGYEQYF. J is TRBJ2-7 and V is TRBV11-2; a possible D gene is TRBD1 (5 bases). Germline values: CDR1 SGHAT, CDR2 FQNNGV. Trimming took 5 bases from V and 3 from J, leaving 11 bases between them. This CDR3 comprises 13 residues. The full variable domain, with the rest looked up from reference TRBV11-2 and TRBJ2-7, is EAGVAQSPRYKIIEKRQSVAFWCNPISGHATLYWYQQILGQGPKLLIQFQNNGVVDDSQLPKDRFSAERLKGVDSTLKIQPAKLEDSAVYLCASSRTTGYEQYFGPGTRLTVT.

The chain recombines TRBV7-8 with TRBJ1-3; D is uncertain. Germline CDR1 reads SGHVS; CDR2 reads FQNEAQ. The CDR3 spans 15 residues. Trimming took off 0 bases at V and 1 base at J, with 7 bases between the two ends. Here the CDR3 reads CASSLAGRSGNTIYF. The CDR3 DNA reads TGTGCCAGCAGCTTAGCGGGCAGATCTGGAAACACCATATATTTT.

CDR3 residues: CASSVGGSGGPEKQYF. The CDR3 DNA is TGTGCCAGCAGCGTAGGGGGAAGCGGGGGGCCCGAGAAGCAGTATTTT. The V call is TRBV9, the J call TRBJ2-3; 9 bases are a match to TRBD2. The germline CDR1 and CDR2 sequences are SGDLS and YYNGEE. V lost 0 bases to trimming and J lost 11 bases; unmatched junction nucleotides: 13. The CDR3 runs 16 residues.

This chain uses TRBV5-4 with TRBJ2-1, with no clear D. This CDR3 is built from 14 residues. CDR1 and CDR2 (germline): SGHNT, YYREEE (reference sequence). V lost 4 bases, J lost 3 bases, and 11 bases lay in between. The CDR3 protein is CASSAVTGYNEQFF. The DNA of the CDR3 is TGTGCCAGCAGCGCGGTCACTGGCTACAATGAGCAGTTCTTC.

J is TRBJ2-5 and V is TRBV5-1, with D perhaps TRBD2 (6 bases). V was trimmed by 0 bases and J by 2 bases, leaving 14 bases between them. This CDR3 spans 16 amino acids. CDR1 is SGHRS, CDR2 YFSETQ, per germline. DNA of the CDR3: TGCGCCAGCAGCTTGGTTGGCGGGGAGCTTCAAGAGACCCAGTACTTC. Amino acids: CASSLVGGELQETQYF.

This clone was detected a few times. The V and J genes are TRBV5-1 and TRBJ1-1; TRBD1 matches 9 bases. Trimming took 4 bases from V and 7 from J; bases not matched to a gene: 11. Germline CDR1 SGHRS, CDR2 YFSETQ. The CDR3 length is 15 residues. The CDR3 is CASSPRGTGSGEAFF. The CDR3 coding sequence is TGCGCCAGCAGCCCCCGGGGGACAGGGTCGGGTGAAGCTTTCTTT. The full variable domain, with the rest looked up from reference TRBV5-1 and TRBJ1-1, is KAGVTQTPRYLIKTRGQQVTLSCSPISGHRSVSWYQQTPGQGLQFLFEYFSETQRNKGNFPGRFSGRQFSNSRSEMNVSTLELGDSALYLCASSPRGTGSGEAFFGQGTRLTVV.

The V call is TRBV9, the J call TRBJ1-2; weak D call: TRBD1 (6 bases). In germline, CDR1 is SGDLS, CDR2 YYNGEE. V was pared by 0 bases and J by 5 bases, with 11 bases between. CDR3 length: 14 amino acids. As DNA, the CDR3 is TGTGCCAGCAGCGTAGATACAGGGAAATATGGCTACACCTTC. It yields the protein CASSVDTGKYGYTF.

V is TRBV19 and J is TRBJ1-5; D remains unclear. This CDR3 comprises 13 residues. Germline V CDR1 and CDR2: LNHDA, SQIVND (reference sequence). The V end lost 3 bases, the J end lost 4 bases, and 7 bases lay between the germline ends. In DNA form, the CDR3 reads TGTGCCAGTAGTATCGAACAGAATCAGCCCCAGCATTTT. Its translation: CASSIEQNQPQHF.

This clone showed up just once. The DNA of the CDR3 is TGTGCCAGCAGCGCGAGCCGCGGGGGGGGACTTGAGCAGTTCTTC. Its protein is CASSASRGGGLEQFF. This chain uses TRBV9 with TRBJ2-1, with 9 bases aligning to TRBD2. Trimming cost V 3 bases and J 9 bases; bases outside gene matches: 10. The CDR3 extends over 15 amino acids. The germline V gene has CDR1 SGDLS and CDR2 YYNGEE.

The chain links TRBV6-1 to TRBJ1-2; D is ambiguous. The CDR3 spans 14 residues. V lost 6 bases and J 5 bases, leaving 16 bases between the germline ends. CDR1 and CDR2 (germline): MNHNS, SASEGT. The CDR3 spells CASREDGLGYGYTF. The CDR3 region has the DNA TGTGCCAGCAGGGAGGACGGATTGGGATATGGCTACACCTTC.

This chain uses TRBV11-3 with TRBJ1-1; a possible D gene is TRBD1 (5 bases). The CDR3 has 14 amino acids. Between the trimmed V and J ends, which lost 3 bases and 1 base, there was a span of 9 bases. The germline gives CDR1 SGHNT, CDR2 YENEEA. CDR3: CASSFGGTNTEAFF. The DNA for the CDR3 is TGTGCCAGCAGCTTTGGGGGGACGAACACTGAAGCTTTCTTT. The full variable domain, rest sourced from reference TRBV11-3 and TRBJ1-1, is EAGVVQSPRYKIIEKKQPVAFWCNPISGHNTLYWYLQNLGQGPELLIRYENEEAVDDSQLPKDRFSAERLKGVDSTLKIQPAELGDSAVYLCASSFGGTNTEAFFGQGTRLTVV.

The chain is built from TRBV18 and TRBJ1-2, with D unclear. Germline V gives CDR1 KGHSH, CDR2 LQKENI. Deletions cut 0 bases from V and 2 bases from J, with 10 bases between. This CDR3 spans 15 amino acids. In DNA form, the CDR3 reads TGTGCCAGCTCACCACCCCGCGGGGTGAACTATGGCTACACCTTC. This encodes CASSPPRGVNYGYTF.

The gene calls are TRBV21-1 and TRBJ2-7; the D call in the table, TRBD1, was not verified against the DNA. TRBV21-1 is a known pseudogene. The length of the CDR3 is 14 residues. CDR3 loop: CASSRTIGTYEQYF. CDR3 bases: TGTGCCAGCAGCCGGACAATAGGAACCTACGAGCAGTACTTC.